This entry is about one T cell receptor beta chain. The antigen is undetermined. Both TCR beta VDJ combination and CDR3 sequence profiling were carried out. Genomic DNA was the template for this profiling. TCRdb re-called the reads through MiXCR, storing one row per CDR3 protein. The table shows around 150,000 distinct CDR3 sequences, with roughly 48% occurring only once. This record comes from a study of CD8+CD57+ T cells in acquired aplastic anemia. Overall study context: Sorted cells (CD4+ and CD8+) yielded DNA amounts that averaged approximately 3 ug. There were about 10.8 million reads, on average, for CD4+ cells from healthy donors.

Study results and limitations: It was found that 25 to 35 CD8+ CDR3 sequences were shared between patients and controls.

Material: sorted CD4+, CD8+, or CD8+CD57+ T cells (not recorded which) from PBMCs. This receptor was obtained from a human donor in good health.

The CDR3, as DNA: TGCAGCGTTGAAGGCGGGGACAATCAGTACTTC. This codes for CSVEGGDNQYF. The chain has TRBV29-1 and TRBJ2-4; perhaps D is TRBD1 or TRBD2 (6 bases each). The germline V and J ends were trimmed by 1 base and 12 bases, with 10 bases remaining between them. Germline V gene sequence: CDR1 SQVTM, CDR2 ANQGSEA. CDR3 length equals 11 residues.